One sample yielded the 6 T cell receptor beta chains listed below, sequenced in a study of cytomegalovirus exposure and HLA in healthy donors. PCR employed 60 Vbeta and 13 Jbeta primers. Data came from immunoSEQ multiplex PCR; TCRdb stores just in-frame clones and leaves some out. The sample includes approximately 150,000 clones, under 75% of them seen just once. The sample consisted of PBMCs. The receptor source for this set is an older woman in good health and CMV-seropositive.

This rearrangement joins TRBV10-2 to TRBJ1-1, with D perhaps TRBD1 (5 bases). Deletions cut 3 bases from V and 1 base from J, with 12 bases between. The length of the CDR3 is 15 residues. Germline CDR1 is WSHSY and CDR2 is SAAADI. CDR3: CASSDRDGRNTEAFF. CDR3 coding DNA: TGCGCCAGCAGTGATAGGGACGGGAGGAACACTGAAGCTTTCTTT.

This chain joins TRBV9 and TRBJ2-7, with 10 bases that match TRBD1. Germline assignment: CDR1 SGDLS and CDR2 YYNGEE. Trimming at V came to 3 bases and at J to 5 bases, leaving 5 bases not matched to a gene. The CDR3 is 14 amino acids. The DNA of the CDR3 is TGTGCCAGCAGCGCTACGGGACAGGGGAACGAGCAGTACTTC. Protein sequence: CASSATGQGNEQYF.

This clone has just a few counts. V and J are TRBV10-3 and TRBJ2-5; 7 bases are shared with TRBD1. Unmatched junction bases numbered 2, after V lost 6 bases and J lost 1 base. CDR1 and CDR2 (germline): ENHRY, SYGVKD. This CDR3 is built from 13 residues. CDR3 sequence reads: CAIRTGPQETQYF. The CDR3 nucleotides are TGTGCCATCAGGACAGGGCCCCAAGAGACCCAGTACTTC.

This sequence joins TRBV2 and TRBJ2-2; no reliable D call. Germline V CDR1 and CDR2: SNHLY, FYNNEI. This CDR3 has 14 amino acids. V gave up 8 bases and J gave up 0 bases, with 10 bases separating them. CDR3 region: CASHYTTNTGELFF. The DNA for the CDR3 is TGTGCCAGCCACTACACAACGAACACCGGGGAGCTGTTTTTT.

The chain links TRBV9 to TRBJ2-3; D uncertain. The CDR3 is made up of 14 amino acids. Germline CDR1 SGDLS, CDR2 YYNGEE. Trimming shortened V by 1 base and J by 1 base, and 7 bases separated the two germline ends. Here the CDR3 reads CASSVSPGTDTQYF. The CDR3 region has the DNA TGTGCCAGCAGCGTATCTCCGGGCACAGATACGCAGTATTTT. Using reference TRBV9 and TRBJ2-3 for the parts outside the CDR3, the full variable domain is DSGVTQTPKHLITATGQRVTLRCSPRSGDLSVYWYQQSLDQGLQFLIQYYNGEERAKGNILERFSAQQFPDLHSELNLSSLELGDSALYFCASSVSPGTDTQYFGPGTRLTVL.

This rearrangement joins TRBV4-3 to TRBJ2-7; 13 bases fit TRBD2. Per the germline V gene, CDR1 is LGHNA and CDR2 is YSLEER. The CDR3 is made up of 18 amino acids. The V and J ends lost 0 bases and 4 bases, in that order; junction bases with no gene match: 9. The CDR3, as DNA: TGCGCCAGCAGCCAAGAAGCGGGACTAGCGGGGAACCAATACGAGCAGTACTTC. This gives the protein CASSQEAGLAGNQYEQYF.